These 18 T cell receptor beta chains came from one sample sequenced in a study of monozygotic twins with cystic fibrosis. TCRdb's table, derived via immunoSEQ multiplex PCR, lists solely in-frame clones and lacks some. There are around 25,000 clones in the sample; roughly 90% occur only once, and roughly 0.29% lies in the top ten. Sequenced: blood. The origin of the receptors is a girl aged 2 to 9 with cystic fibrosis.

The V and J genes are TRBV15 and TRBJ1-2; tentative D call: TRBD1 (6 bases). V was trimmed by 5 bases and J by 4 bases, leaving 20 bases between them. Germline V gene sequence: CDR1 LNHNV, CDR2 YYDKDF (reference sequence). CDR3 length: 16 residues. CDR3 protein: CATSLLKGGPIYGYTF. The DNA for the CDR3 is TGTGCCACCAGCCTACTGAAGGGGGGGCCTATCTATGGCTACACCTTC.

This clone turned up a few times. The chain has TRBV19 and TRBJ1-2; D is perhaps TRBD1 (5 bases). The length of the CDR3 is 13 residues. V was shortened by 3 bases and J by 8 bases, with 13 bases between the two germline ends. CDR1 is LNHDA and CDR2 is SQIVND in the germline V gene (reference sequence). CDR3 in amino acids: CASSMRQGYGYTF. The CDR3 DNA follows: TGTGCCAGTAGTATGAGGCAGGGTTACGGCTACACCTTC.

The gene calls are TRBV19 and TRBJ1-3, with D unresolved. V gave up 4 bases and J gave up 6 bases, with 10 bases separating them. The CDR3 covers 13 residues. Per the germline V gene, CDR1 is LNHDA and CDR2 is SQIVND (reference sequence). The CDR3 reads CASSTGLENTIYF. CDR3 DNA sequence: TGTGCCAGTAGTACTGGGCTGGAAAACACCATATATTTT.

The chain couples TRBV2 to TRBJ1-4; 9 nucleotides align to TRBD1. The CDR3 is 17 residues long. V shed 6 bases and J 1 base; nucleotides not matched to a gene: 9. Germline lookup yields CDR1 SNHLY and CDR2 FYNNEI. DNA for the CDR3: TGTGCCAGCAGAGTTCTGGGACAGGGTCAAACTAATGAAAAACTGTTTTTT. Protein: CASRVLGQGQTNEKLFF.

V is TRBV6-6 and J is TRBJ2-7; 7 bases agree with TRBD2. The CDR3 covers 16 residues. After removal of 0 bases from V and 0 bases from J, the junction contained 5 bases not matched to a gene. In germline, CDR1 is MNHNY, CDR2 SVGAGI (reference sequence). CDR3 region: CASSYSERGSSYEQYF. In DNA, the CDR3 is TGTGCCAGCAGTTACTCTGAGCGGGGAAGCTCCTACGAGCAGTACTTC.

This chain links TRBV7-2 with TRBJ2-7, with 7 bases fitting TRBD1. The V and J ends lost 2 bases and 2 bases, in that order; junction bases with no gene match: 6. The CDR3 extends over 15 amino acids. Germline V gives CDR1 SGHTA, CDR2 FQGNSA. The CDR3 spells CASSLTPGQTYEQYF. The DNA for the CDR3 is TGTGCCAGCAGCTTAACACCGGGACAGACCTACGAGCAGTACTTC.

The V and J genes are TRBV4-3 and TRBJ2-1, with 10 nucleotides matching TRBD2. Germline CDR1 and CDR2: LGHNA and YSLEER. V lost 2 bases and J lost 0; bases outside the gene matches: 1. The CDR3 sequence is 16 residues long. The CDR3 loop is CASSQSGGVSYNEQFF. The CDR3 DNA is TGCGCCAGCAGCCAAAGCGGGGGGGTCTCCTACAATGAGCAGTTCTTC.

CDR3 sequence (DNA): TGTGCCAGCGCGGGGCGACAGCCTTATAATTCACCCCTCCACTTT. Translation gives CASAGRQPYNSPLHF. V is TRBV6-1 and J is TRBJ1-6, with D tentatively TRBD1 (5 bases). The CDR3 runs 15 residues. Trimming removed 8 bases at V and 4 bases at J, with 15 bases between. Germline CDR1 MNHNS, CDR2 SASEGT.

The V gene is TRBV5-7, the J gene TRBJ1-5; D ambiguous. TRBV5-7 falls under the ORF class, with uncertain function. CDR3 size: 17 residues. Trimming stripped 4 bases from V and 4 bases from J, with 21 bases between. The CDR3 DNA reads TGTGCCAGCAGCCCCACGGATTCCCCCACGAAAAATCAGCCCCAGCATTTT. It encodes CASSPTDSPTKNQPQHF.

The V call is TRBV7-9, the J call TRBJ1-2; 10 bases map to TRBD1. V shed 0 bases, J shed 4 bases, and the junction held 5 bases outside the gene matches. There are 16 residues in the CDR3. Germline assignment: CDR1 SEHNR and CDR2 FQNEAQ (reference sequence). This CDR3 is CASSLALDRGLYGYTF. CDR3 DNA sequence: TGTGCCAGCAGCTTAGCCCTAGACAGGGGGCTCTATGGCTACACCTTC.

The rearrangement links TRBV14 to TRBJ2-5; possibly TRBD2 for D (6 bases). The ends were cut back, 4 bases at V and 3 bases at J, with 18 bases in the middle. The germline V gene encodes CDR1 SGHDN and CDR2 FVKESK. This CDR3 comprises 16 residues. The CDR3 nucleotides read TGTGCCAGCAGCCCAGAGAAAAAGTGGGGGGAAGAGACCCAGTACTTC. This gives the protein CASSPEKKWGEETQYF.

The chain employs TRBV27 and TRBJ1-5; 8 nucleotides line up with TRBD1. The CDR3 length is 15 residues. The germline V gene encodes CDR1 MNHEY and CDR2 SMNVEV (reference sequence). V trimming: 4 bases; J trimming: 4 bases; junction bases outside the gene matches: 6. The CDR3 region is CASSSGQGGNQPQHF. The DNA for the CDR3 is TGTGCCAGCAGTTCCGGACAGGGTGGAAATCAGCCCCAGCATTTT.

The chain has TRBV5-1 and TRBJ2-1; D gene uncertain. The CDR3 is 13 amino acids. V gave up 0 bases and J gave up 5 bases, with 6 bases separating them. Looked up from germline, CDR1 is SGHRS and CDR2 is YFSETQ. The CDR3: CASSLDGDNEQFF. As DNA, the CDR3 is TGCGCCAGCAGCTTGGATGGGGACAATGAGCAGTTCTTC.

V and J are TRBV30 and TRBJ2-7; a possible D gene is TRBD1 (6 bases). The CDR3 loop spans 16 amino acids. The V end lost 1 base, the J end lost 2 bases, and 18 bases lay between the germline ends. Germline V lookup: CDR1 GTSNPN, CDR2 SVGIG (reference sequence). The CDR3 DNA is TGTGCCTGGAGTGGGGGCCCGGGACACCCAACCTACGAGCAGTACTTC. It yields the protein CAWSGGPGHPTYEQYF.

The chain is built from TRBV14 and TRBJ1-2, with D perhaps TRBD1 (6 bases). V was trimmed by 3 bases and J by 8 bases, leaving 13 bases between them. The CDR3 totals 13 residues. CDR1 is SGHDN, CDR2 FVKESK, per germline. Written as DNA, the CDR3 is TGTGCCAGCAGCCAGGAGCAGGGGCACGGCTACACCTTC. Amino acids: CASSQEQGHGYTF. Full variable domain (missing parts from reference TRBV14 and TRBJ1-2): EAGVTQFPSHSVIEKGQTVTLRCDPISGHDNLYWYRRVMGKEIKFLLHFVKESKQDESGMPNNRFLAERTGGTYSTLKVQPAELEDSGVYFCASSQEQGHGYTFGSGTRLTVV.

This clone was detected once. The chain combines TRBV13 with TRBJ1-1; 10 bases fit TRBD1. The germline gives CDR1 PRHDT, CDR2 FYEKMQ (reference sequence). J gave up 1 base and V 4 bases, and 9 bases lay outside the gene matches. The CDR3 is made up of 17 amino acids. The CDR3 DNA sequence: TGTGCCAGCAGCTGGGGGACAGGGGTCCCCAGGAACACTGAAGCTTTCTTT. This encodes CASSWGTGVPRNTEAFF.

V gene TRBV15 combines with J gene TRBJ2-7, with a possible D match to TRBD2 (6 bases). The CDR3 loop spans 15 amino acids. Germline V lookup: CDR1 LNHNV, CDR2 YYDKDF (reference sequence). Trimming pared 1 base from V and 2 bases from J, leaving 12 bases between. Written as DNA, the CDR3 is TGTGCCACCAGCAGAGCTACCCCGGGGGCCTACGAGCAGTACTTC. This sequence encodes CATSRATPGAYEQYF. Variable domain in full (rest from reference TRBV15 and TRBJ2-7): DAMVIQNPRYQVTQFGKPVTLSCSQTLNHNVMYWYQQKSSQAPKLLFHYYDKDFNNEADTPDNFQSRRPNTSFCFLDIRSPGLGDTAMYLCATSRATPGAYEQYFGPGTRLTVT.

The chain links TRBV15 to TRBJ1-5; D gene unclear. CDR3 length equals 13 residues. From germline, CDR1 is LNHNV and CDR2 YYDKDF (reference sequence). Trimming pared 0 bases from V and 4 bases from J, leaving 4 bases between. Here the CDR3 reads CATSRDRNQPQHF. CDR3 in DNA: TGTGCCACCAGCAGAGATCGGAATCAGCCCCAGCATTTT.